Presented here are 16 T cell receptor beta chains from one specimen sequenced in a study of T cells in localized non-small cell lung cancer. The repertoire was sequenced with immunoSEQ multiplex PCR; TCRdb's copy has only in-frame clones and lacks some. In the table there are around 9,200 clones, around 92% of which are singletons. Sequences were derived from peripheral blood, sampled before any cancer treatment. The receptor set was obtained from a female donor aged 60 or older with stage II squamous cell lung carcinoma.

The chain combines TRBV2 with TRBJ1-1; no clear D gene. Germline CDR1 reads SNHLY; CDR2 reads FYNNEI. Trimming cost V 3 bases and J 8 bases, with 10 bases left between them. The CDR3 length is 12 residues. CDR3 residues: CASSEFVPEAFF. The CDR3 nucleotides are TGTGCCAGCAGTGAGTTTGTCCCGGAAGCTTTCTTT. The full variable domain, in which reference TRBV2 and TRBJ1-1 provide the parts outside the CDR3, is EPEVTQTPSHQVTQMGQEVILRCVPISNHLYFYWYRQILGQKVEFLVSFYNNEISEKSEIFDDQFSVERPDGSNFTLKIRSTKLEDSAMYFCASSEFVPEAFFGQGTRLTVV.

This chain joins TRBV19 and TRBJ2-2; possibly TRBD1 or TRBD2 for D (5 bases each). CDR1 is LNHDA and CDR2 is SQIVND in the germline V gene (reference sequence). The length of the CDR3 is 15 residues. V was pared by 4 bases and J by 3 bases, with 12 bases between. This CDR3 reads CASSNEGLYTGELFF. The CDR3 DNA sequence: TGTGCCAGTAGTAATGAGGGGCTGTACACCGGGGAGCTGTTTTTT.

This clone was seen more than once but under ten times. The rearrangement links TRBV27 to TRBJ2-7, with unresolved D. The V gene lost 5 bases and the J gene lost 4 bases, with 12 bases spanning the gap. The V gene's germline CDR1 is MNHEY and CDR2 SMNVEV (reference sequence). The CDR3 spans 13 residues. The CDR3 sequence: CASSPKADYEQYF. CDR3 DNA sequence: TGTGCCAGCAGTCCCAAGGCTGATTACGAGCAGTACTTC.

The chain is built from TRBV7-9 and TRBJ2-5; 10 bases line up with TRBD1. Germline-derived CDR1 and CDR2 are SEHNR and FQNEAQ (reference sequence). This CDR3 is built from 16 residues. The V and J ends lost 8 bases and 4 bases, in that order; junction bases with no gene match: 13. CDR3 in amino acids: CASGETGGIGLETQYF. The DNA of the CDR3 is TGTGCCAGCGGAGAGACAGGGGGCATCGGCTTAGAGACCCAGTACTTC. The full variable domain, rest sourced from reference TRBV7-9 and TRBJ2-5, is DTGVSQNPRHKITKRGQNVTFRCDPISEHNRLYWYRQTLGQGPEFLTYFQNEAQLEKSRLLSDRFSAERPKGSFSTLEIQRTEQGDSAMYLCASGETGGIGLETQYFGPGTRLLVL.

CDR3 nucleotide sequence: TGTGCCAGCAGCCAAGGAGGAATCGGGGGGGACTACAATGAGCAGTTCTTC. Protein sequence: CASSQGGIGGDYNEQFF. V usage is TRBV4-2 and J usage is TRBJ2-1; 8 bases agree with TRBD2. Germline trimming cut 1 base from V and 3 bases from J; bases unmatched to any gene: 8. This CDR3 region has 17 residues. Germline V gene data show CDR1 as LGHNA and CDR2 as YNFKEQ.

The rearrangement uses TRBV27 and TRBJ1-5, with a tentative D call TRBD1 (5 bases). The V end lost 5 bases, the J end lost 0 bases, and 14 bases lay between the germline ends. Germline V CDR1 and CDR2: MNHEY, SMNVEV (reference sequence). The CDR3 spans 16 residues. The CDR3 nucleotides read TGTGCCAGCAGTCCGACAGCGTTATATAGCAATCAGCCCCAGCATTTT. As protein: CASSPTALYSNQPQHF.

CDR3 nucleotide sequence: TGCGCCAGCAGCTTAGGAGGGGTTCGAACCGGGGAGCTGTTTTTT. Translated: CASSLGGVRTGELFF. The V and J genes are TRBV5-1 and TRBJ2-2; possible D gene TRBD2, 6 bases. Germline CDR1 is SGHRS and CDR2 is YFSETQ. Trimming left V 2 bases short and J 5 bases short, with 13 bases between. The CDR3 is 15 residues long. Filled out from reference TRBV5-1 and TRBJ2-2, the complete variable domain reads KAGVTQTPRYLIKTRGQQVTLSCSPISGHRSVSWYQQTPGQGLQFLFEYFSETQRNKGNFPGRFSGRQFSNSRSEMNVSTLELGDSALYLCASSLGGVRTGELFFGEGSRLTVL.

This chain joins TRBV6-5 and TRBJ1-2; perhaps TRBD1 as D (5 bases). CDR1 is MNHEY and CDR2 is SVGAGI in the germline V gene. The V end lost 6 bases, the J end lost 4 bases, and 18 bases lay between the germline ends. The CDR3 loop spans 15 amino acids. The CDR3 nucleotides are TGTGCCAGCAGCCCCGGGGGATTAAGGGGCTATGGCTACACCTTC. The encoded protein is CASSPGGLRGYGYTF.

The V and J genes are TRBV27 and TRBJ1-6; possibly TRBD1 for D (6 bases). V was cut by 1 base and J by 14 bases, with 9 bases left in between. This CDR3 region has 12 residues. The germline gives CDR1 MNHEY, CDR2 SMNVEV (reference sequence). DNA for the CDR3: TGTGCCAGCAGTTTATTCAGGGGTACCCTCCACTTT. Translated: CASSLFRGTLHF.

V and J are TRBV29-1 and TRBJ1-1, with D uncertain. V was trimmed by 4 bases and J by 3 bases, leaving 12 bases between them. The CDR3 is made up of 13 amino acids. Germline CDR1 and CDR2: SQVTM and ANQGSEA. This CDR3 is CSVGLRGDTEAFF. CDR3 in DNA: TGCAGCGTTGGCCTCCGCGGGGACACTGAAGCTTTCTTT.

The chain has TRBV7-9 and TRBJ2-7, with D possibly called TRBD1 or TRBD2 (6 bases each). Trimming shortened V by 1 base and J by 5 bases, and 12 bases separated the two germline ends. The CDR3 is made up of 14 amino acids. The germline V gene encodes CDR1 SEHNR and CDR2 FQNEAQ (reference sequence). The DNA for the CDR3 is TGTGCCAGCAGCTTAGTCTCGGGGGCGGACGAGCAGTACTTC. Its translation is CASSLVSGADEQYF.

This chain connects TRBV6-1 to TRBJ1-1; weak D call: TRBD1 (5 bases). The germline V and J ends were trimmed by 5 bases and 8 bases, with 12 bases remaining between them. The CDR3 totals 12 residues. Per germline, CDR1 MNHNS and CDR2 SASEGT. The CDR3 region is CASSRLGEEAFF. CDR3 DNA: TGTGCCAGCAGTCGTCTAGGGGAGGAAGCTTTCTTT.

The chain couples TRBV19 to TRBJ2-5, with TRBD1 matching 7 bases. The CDR3 sequence is 14 residues long. The V segment lost 6 bases and the J segment 2 bases; nucleotides outside the gene matches: 6. Germline loops: CDR1 LNHDA, CDR2 SQIVND (reference sequence). Here the CDR3 DNA reads TGTGCCAGTAGCCCGACAGGGATACAAGAGACCCAGTACTTC. This codes for CASSPTGIQETQYF.

The rearrangement uses TRBV6-6 and TRBJ1-1; TRBD1 matches at 8 bases. The junction had 10 bases not matched to a gene; V was cut back by 7 bases and J by 6 bases. The CDR3 covers 14 residues. From germline, CDR1 is MNHNY and CDR2 SVGAGI (reference sequence). The CDR3 DNA reads as TGTGCCAGCACCGCCTCAGGGGGCTGGTCTGAAGCTTTCTTT. Translation gives CASTASGGWSEAFF.

This sequence joins TRBV5-4 and TRBJ2-5; TRBD1 matches 9 bases. V lost 0 bases, J lost 5 bases, and 5 bases stayed unmatched. This CDR3 spans 15 amino acids. CDR1 and CDR2 (germline): SGHNT, YYREEE (reference sequence). DNA for the CDR3: TGTGCCAGCAGCTTGGAGGACAGGGGATGGGAGACCCAGTACTTC. Residues: CASSLEDRGWETQYF.

This chain joins TRBV2 and TRBJ1-1, with D tentatively TRBD1 (5 bases). Germline CDR1 SNHLY, CDR2 FYNNEI. The CDR3 length is 14 residues. Trimming removed 4 bases from V and 3 bases from J, with 12 bases in between. The CDR3 DNA reads as TGTGCCAGCAGTGTAGAAGGGGTAGACACTGAAGCTTTCTTT. Amino acids: CASSVEGVDTEAFF. Supplemented by reference TRBV2 and TRBJ1-1, the full variable domain reads EPEVTQTPSHQVTQMGQEVILRCVPISNHLYFYWYRQILGQKVEFLVSFYNNEISEKSEIFDDQFSVERPDGSNFTLKIRSTKLEDSAMYFCASSVEGVDTEAFFGQGTRLTVV.